These 17 T cell receptor beta chains came from one sample sequenced in a study of T cell responses to AZD1222 COVID-19 vaccine. Clones were sequenced by immunoSEQ multiplex PCR, and TCRdb holds only the in-frame ones, with some missing. This repertoire shows 95,000 to 150,000 clones, around 88% found once; its top ten account for 4.5% to 6%. The input for sequencing was peripheral blood, taken on day 0 of AZD1222 vaccination. The receptor set was obtained from an adult in good health.

The V call is TRBV4-1, the J call TRBJ1-1; D may be TRBD1 (5 bases). The CDR3 extends over 14 amino acids. V lost 0 bases and J 1 base, leaving 6 bases between the germline ends. The germline V gene has CDR1 MGHRA and CDR2 YSYEKL. CDR3 sequence (DNA): TGCGCCAGCAGCCAAGAAGACAGGAACACTGAAGCTTTCTTT. Translation: CASSQEDRNTEAFF.

This chain uses TRBV28 with TRBJ2-1; tentatively, D is TRBD1 (5 bases). This CDR3 has 11 residues. The ends were cut back, 10 bases at V and 6 bases at J, with 10 bases in the middle. Germline CDR1 reads MDHEN; CDR2 reads SYDVKM. This CDR3 reads CAIGALNEQFF. The CDR3, as DNA: TGTGCCATAGGGGCGCTCAATGAGCAGTTCTTC.

J is TRBJ1-3 and V is TRBV28; D gene unclear. The CDR3 spans 12 residues. Germline-derived CDR1 and CDR2 are MDHEN and SYDVKM. Trimming took off 3 bases at V and 3 bases at J, with 3 bases between the two ends. CDR3 region: CASSFRGNTIYF. DNA for the CDR3: TGTGCCAGCAGTTTCCGTGGAAACACCATATATTTT.

The chain carries TRBV25-1 and TRBJ1-2; D remains unclear. Germline assignment: CDR1 MGHDK and CDR2 SYGVNS. The germline V and J ends were trimmed by 4 bases and 7 bases, with 16 bases remaining between them. There are 14 residues in the CDR3. The CDR3 reads CASSALNVQSGYTF. CDR3 in DNA: TGTGCCAGCAGTGCCCTGAACGTGCAAAGTGGCTACACCTTC.

The V and J genes are TRBV11-2 and TRBJ1-5; weak D call: TRBD1 (6 bases). Trimming removed 4 bases at V and 3 bases at J, with 10 bases between. The CDR3 is made up of 14 amino acids. The V gene's germline CDR1 is SGHAT and CDR2 FQNNGV. The CDR3 here is CASSSTGFNQPQHF. As DNA, the CDR3 is TGTGCCAGCAGCTCCACAGGGTTCAATCAGCCCCAGCATTTT.

This clone was detected once. This sequence joins TRBV28 and TRBJ1-6; perhaps TRBD1 as D (5 bases). This CDR3 has 14 amino acids. V was cut by 5 bases and J by 7 bases, with 12 bases left in between. The germline V gene has CDR1 MDHEN and CDR2 SYDVKM. The CDR3 region is CASSLGQGNSPLHF. CDR3 coding DNA: TGTGCCAGCAGTCTTGGGCAGGGAAATTCACCCCTCCACTTT.

V is TRBV6-1 and J is TRBJ1-4; a possible D gene is TRBD1 (5 bases). Germline V gives CDR1 MNHNS, CDR2 SASEGT. The CDR3 covers 16 residues. Trimming cost V 2 bases and J 4 bases, with 14 bases left between them. In DNA form, the CDR3 reads TGTGCCAGCAGTGAATTGTGGGGGAGGGGTAATGAAAAACTGTTTTTT. Translated: CASSELWGRGNEKLFF.

The chain couples TRBV19 to TRBJ1-1; D is unresolved. V shed 1 base and J shed 4 bases, with 13 bases lying between them. The germline V gene encodes CDR1 LNHDA and CDR2 SQIVND (reference sequence). CDR3 length equals 15 residues. In DNA form, the CDR3 reads TGTGCCAGTAGTATAGGAGAGGGTGAGGGCACTGAAGCTTTCTTT. It is translated as CASSIGEGEGTEAFF.

In this sample, this clone turned up once. The J gene is TRBJ2-7, the V gene TRBV6-4; D may correspond to TRBD1 or TRBD2 (6 bases each). This CDR3 is 17 amino acids long. Germline loops: CDR1 MRHNA, CDR2 SNTAGT. The germline V and J ends were trimmed by 7 bases and 4 bases, with 26 bases remaining between them. The CDR3 here is CASIPRGGRETFYEQYF. The CDR3 bases are TGTGCCAGCATCCCACGTGGGGGGCGCGAAACCTTTTACGAGCAGTACTTC.

This chain uses TRBV4-3 with TRBJ2-2; 12 positions agree with TRBD1. Germline lookup yields CDR1 LGHNA and CDR2 YSLEER. Trimming removed 3 bases from V and 4 bases from J; junction bases left unmatched: 6. The CDR3 sequence is 17 residues long. CDR3: CASSQGGTGGFTGELFF. DNA for the CDR3: TGCGCCAGCAGCCAGGGGGGGACAGGGGGCTTCACCGGGGAGCTGTTTTTT.

This clone occurred once. The chain combines TRBV7-2 with TRBJ1-1; a possible D gene is TRBD1 (5 bases). This CDR3 has 14 residues. Germline V gene data show CDR1 as SGHTA and CDR2 as FQGNSA. Trimming stripped 5 bases from V and 0 bases from J, with 10 bases between. CDR3 in amino acids: CASSPQGMNTEAFF. The CDR3 bases are TGTGCCAGCAGCCCCCAGGGTATGAACACTGAAGCTTTCTTT.

The chain has TRBV7-3 and TRBJ2-1; 8 positions match TRBD1. J gave up 4 bases and V 5 bases, and 13 bases lay outside the gene matches. There are 17 residues in the CDR3. The germline gives CDR1 SGHTA, CDR2 FQGTGA. The CDR3 protein is CASSPSPDRAAYNEQFF. The CDR3 DNA reads TGTGCCAGCAGCCCCAGCCCGGACAGGGCGGCGTACAATGAGCAGTTCTTC.

V and J are TRBV2 and TRBJ2-3, with a tentative D call TRBD2 (5 bases). The CDR3 runs 17 residues. CDR1 SNHLY and CDR2 FYNNEI come from the germline V gene. Trimming took 2 bases from V and 6 from J, leaving 21 bases between them. The CDR3 DNA reads TGTGCCAGCAGTGAACCCGCGCGCGCGGAGGTGAGGGATACGCAGTATTTT. Translating it yields CASSEPARAEVRDTQYF.

The chain couples TRBV2 to TRBJ1-1; TRBD1 matches 7 bases. V dropped 5 bases and J dropped 4; count of bases not matched to a gene: 7. Germline loops: CDR1 SNHLY, CDR2 FYNNEI. The CDR3 is 14 residues long. CDR3: CASSMTGSVTEAFF. The CDR3 coding sequence is TGTGCCAGCAGTATGACAGGGTCGGTCACTGAAGCTTTCTTT.

CDR3 sequence (DNA): TGTGCCAGCAGCTCGGACAGCTATAGCAATCAGCCCCAGCATTTT. This gives the protein CASSSDSYSNQPQHF. The V and J genes are TRBV6-5 and TRBJ1-5, with D perhaps TRBD1 (6 bases). V was clipped by 6 bases and J by 0 bases, with 12 bases between them. This CDR3 is 15 amino acids long. Germline V CDR1 and CDR2: MNHEY, SVGAGI.

This rearrangement joins TRBV5-4 to TRBJ2-5; either TRBD1 or TRBD2 may fit D (6 bases each). Germline CDR1 reads SGHNT; CDR2 reads YYREEE (reference sequence). This CDR3 has 15 amino acids. Trimming shortened V by 4 bases and J by 1 base, and 14 bases separated the two germline ends. The CDR3 DNA reads as TGTGCCAGCAGCCGGCCGGGGGCCCGCCAAGAGACCCAGTACTTC. Translated: CASSRPGARQETQYF. Full variable domain (missing parts from reference TRBV5-4 and TRBJ2-5): ETGVTQSPTHLIKTRGQQVTLRCSSQSGHNTVSWYQQALGQGPQFIFQYYREEENGRGNFPPRFSGLQFPNYSSELNVNALELDDSALYLCASSRPGARQETQYFGPGTRLLVL.

CDR3 sequence: CASQRGISTPLHF. As DNA, the CDR3 is TGTGCCAGCCAGCGAGGGATTTCGACACCCCTCCACTTT. The genes are TRBV12-3 or TRBV12-4 and TRBJ1-6; D unresolved. The CDR3 is 13 amino acids. Trimming shortened V by 8 bases and J by 11 bases, and 16 bases separated the two germline ends.